These 30 T cell receptor beta chains share one sample of origin, sequenced in a study of tumor and adjacent non-tumor tissue in lung cancer. A modified ARM-PCR protocol with three rounds of nested PCR amplified TCRbeta. TCRdb reprocessed the multiplex PCR reads via MiXCR and lists one record per CDR3 protein. The repertoire includes around 120,000 distinct CDR3 sequences, approximately 66% of them detected once, and 13% sits in the top ten. No cell sorting was done before RNA was extracted from the tissue. Sequenced input: lung tumor tissue. The source is a man aged 25 to 40 with non-small cell lung cancer.

This clonotype was picked up one time. Possible read error: a much larger clone is one base away. V and J are TRBV20-1 and TRBJ2-5; a weak D match, TRBD2 (5 bases). The CDR3 runs 15 residues. Germline-derived CDR1 and CDR2 are DFQATT and SNEGSKA (reference sequence). CDR3 amino acids: CSANPAGPVEEIQYF. The CDR3 DNA follows: TGCAGTGCAAACCCCGCGGGCCCGGTAGAGGAGATCCAGTACTTC.

With regard to this clonotype: One end of the junction is discordant with germline, which a read error may explain. The genes are TRBV6-1 and TRBJ2-2; 7 bases match TRBD2. Per germline, CDR1 MNHNS and CDR2 SASEGT. This CDR3 is 15 amino acids long. The CDR3 coding sequence is TGTGCCATCAGTCTCGGGGGGAGGTTTGGCGGGGAGCTGTTTTTT. It is translated as CAISLGGRFGGELFF.

For this clonotype: This CDR3 fails to terminate in the conserved phenylalanine or tryptophan, so it likely reflects a read error. The chain links TRBV20-1 to TRBJ2-5; D not certain. Germline assignment: CDR1 DFQATT and CDR2 SNEGSKA (reference sequence). The CDR3 totals 13 residues. This CDR3 is CNANDLRQETQYL. The CDR3 DNA is TGCAATGCCAACGACCTCCGACAAGAGACACAGTACCTT.

In the case of this clonotype: A read error is likely, as this CDR3 ends without the conserved phenylalanine or tryptophan. The gene calls are TRBV12-3 or TRBV12-4 and TRBJ1-2; D is ambiguous. This CDR3 spans 11 amino acids. CDR3 in DNA: TGTACCAGCAGTGTAGGGAATGGCTACACCTTG. It codes for CTSSVGNGYTL.

About this clonotype: A junction end diverges from the germline sequence, so it may reflect a read error. The chain recombines TRBV4-1 with TRBJ1-2; D is undetermined. This CDR3 has 16 residues. Germline-derived CDR1 and CDR2 are MGHRA and YSYEKL. CDR3 protein: CASSQDRYKRNYGYTF. The CDR3 DNA follows: TGCGCCAGTAGCCAAGATAGGTACAAGAGGAACTATGGCTACACCTTC.

As concerns this clonotype: One end of the junction varies from germline; a read error may be responsible. The chain has TRBV6-2 or TRBV6-3 and TRBJ2-5, with D perhaps TRBD2 (6 bases). The CDR3 has 14 residues. Germline V lookup: CDR1 MNHEY, CDR2 SVGEGT. CDR3 in DNA: TGTGCCACCAGTTACGGGGGAAGGCAAGAGACCCAGTATTTC. Its protein product is CATSYGGRQETQYF.

To note about this clonotype: Its ends do not fully match the called genes, so a read error is possible. The chain has TRBV20-1 and TRBJ2-4, with TRBD1 as a possible D gene (6 bases). Germline assignment: CDR1 DFQATT and CDR2 SNEGSKA (reference sequence). This CDR3 has 13 amino acids. The CDR3 loop is CNATGKSENIQYF. The CDR3 DNA is TGCAATGCTACAGGGAAGTCCGAAAACATTCAGTACTTC.

The count of this clonotype is one. This likely comes from a read error, as the CDR3 has no conserved phenylalanine or tryptophan at its end. The V gene is TRBV13, the J gene TRBJ2-5, with 8 bases fitting TRBD2. CDR1 and CDR2 (germline): PRHDT, FYEKMQ (reference sequence). The CDR3 loop spans 16 amino acids. The trim removed 5 bases at V and 6 bases at J, leaving 14 bases unmatched. The CDR3 region has the DNA TGTGCCAGCAGCCCTACCGGGACTAGAGGGAGGAAGACCCAGTACTTA. Translated, it gives CASSPTGTRGRKTQYL.

About this clonotype itself: The junction departs from the called germline gene at one end, perhaps through a read error. CDR3 in DNA: TGTGCCAGCACGTTCAGAGCGGGAGGGCGCTACGAGCAGGACTTC. Its translation: CASTFRAGGRYEQDF. The chain carries TRBV12-3 or TRBV12-4 and TRBJ2-7; 10 nucleotides match TRBD2. There are 15 residues in the CDR3.

This clonotype was found many times. CDR3 protein: CASSQDRTATNEKLFF. For the CDR3, the DNA is TGTGCCAGCAGCCAAGATCGGACAGCAACTAATGAAAAACTGTTTTTT. The chain combines TRBV4-2 with TRBJ1-4, with D possibly matching TRBD1 (6 bases). With 0 bases removed from V and 0 bases from J, the gap between germline ends came to 8 bases. The CDR3 spans 16 residues. Germline lookup yields CDR1 LGHNA and CDR2 YNFKEQ.

This clonotype has ten or more counts. The gene calls are TRBV20-1 and TRBJ2-3; D ambiguous. CDR3 size: 13 residues. The V end lost 4 bases, the J end lost 2 bases, and 10 bases lay between the germline ends. Germline V gene lookup returns CDR1 DFQATT and CDR2 SNEGSKA (reference sequence). CDR3 nucleotide sequence: TGCAGTGCTAAGGGTCTGTCCACAGATACGCAGTATTTT. Translated: CSAKGLSTDTQYF.

To note about this clonotype: This may be a read error: a much more frequent sequence differs by one nucleotide. The chain recombines TRBV6-1 with TRBJ2-6; a weak D match, TRBD1 (5 bases). In germline, CDR1 is MNHNS, CDR2 SASEGT. The CDR3 loop spans 14 amino acids. The CDR3 spells CASNWGSGANALTF. CDR3 bases: TGTGCCAGCAACTGGGGCTCTGGGGCCAACGCCCTGACTTTC.

Turning to this clonotype: One base away lies a much larger clone, so this may be a sequencing read error. This chain uses TRBV11-2 with TRBJ2-7; 9 nucleotides align to TRBD1. The CDR3 consists of 13 residues. The germline gives CDR1 SGHAT, CDR2 FQNNGV. CDR3 DNA sequence: TGTCCCAGCAGTCCGAACAGGGGGCACGAGCAGTACTTC. This codes for CPSSPNRGHEQYF.

This clonotype was seen many times. The rearrangement uses TRBV20-1 and TRBJ2-7; 7 positions agree with TRBD2. There are 13 residues in the CDR3. J gave up 2 bases and V 6 bases, and 7 bases lay outside the gene matches. The germline gives CDR1 DFQATT, CDR2 SNEGSKA (reference sequence). The CDR3, as DNA: TGCAGTGCGGGAGGGCAGCTGACCTACGAGCAGTACTTC. Its protein product is CSAGGQLTYEQYF.

To note about this clonotype: The junction departs from germline at one end; a sequencing error may be responsible. The chain joins TRBV11-3 to TRBJ2-4, with unresolved D. The CDR3 totals 15 residues. Germline lookup yields CDR1 SGHNT and CDR2 YENEEA. CDR3 bases: TGTGCCAGCAACTTAGGGTCCATAGCCAAAAACATTAAGTACTTC. Translating gives CASNLGSIAKNIKYF. Supplemented by reference TRBV11-3 and TRBJ2-4, the full variable domain reads EAGVVQSPRYKIIEKKQPVAFWCNPISGHNTLYWYLQNLGQGPELLIRYENEEAVDDSQLPKDRFSAERLKGVDSTLKIQPAELGDSAVYLCASNLGSIAKNIKYFGAGTRLSVL.

Concerning this clonotype itself: This clone may be a read error of a much larger clone one base away. CDR3 in DNA: TGCAGTGCTAGAGATCCGTGCTCGATGACCCAGTACTTC. Translated, it gives CSARDPCSMTQYF. This rearrangement joins TRBV20-1 to TRBJ2-5, with D unclear. Trimming shortened V by 0 bases and J by 7 bases, and 12 bases separated the two germline ends. The CDR3 contains 13 residues. In germline, CDR1 is DFQATT, CDR2 SNEGSKA (reference sequence).

This clonotype has more than one count but fewer than ten. This chain uses TRBV7-9 with TRBJ1-2, with 9 bases that match TRBD1. CDR1 SEHNR and CDR2 FQNEAQ come from the germline V gene (reference sequence). The J segment lost 2 bases and the V segment lost 5 bases, leaving 6 bases of the junction unmatched. The CDR3 spans 15 residues. The CDR3 is CASSRTGTGNYGYTF. Here the CDR3 DNA reads TGTGCCAGCAGCCGAACGGGGACAGGGAACTATGGCTACACCTTC.

About this clonotype: This clone may be a read error of a much larger clone one base away. CDR3 protein: CVSSRGTGPEAFF. The CDR3 region has the DNA TGTGTCAGCAGCCGGGGTACGGGGCCTGAAGCTTTCTTT. The V and J genes are TRBV6-5 and TRBJ1-1; a possible D gene is TRBD1 (5 bases). CDR1 and CDR2 from the germline V gene are MNHEY and SVGAGI. The CDR3 runs to 13 residues.

A word on this clonotype: No conserved phenylalanine or tryptophan ends this CDR3, so it is likely a read error. The rearrangement links TRBV5-1 to TRBJ2-7, with 12 bases aligning to TRBD1. Trimming removed 5 bases from V and 4 bases from J; junction bases left unmatched: 7. This CDR3 contains 15 residues. Germline assignment: CDR1 SGHRS and CDR2 YFSETQ. This chain's CDR3 is CASSGPGQGAYEQYS. As DNA, the CDR3 is TGCGCCAGCAGTGGTCCGGGACAGGGGGCATACGAGCAGTACTCC.

Details on this clonotype: A read error may account for a junction end that differs from germline. V and J are TRBV4-3 and TRBJ1-1; 7 nucleotides match TRBD1. This CDR3 has 12 amino acids. The germline V gene has CDR1 LGHNA and CDR2 YSLEER. CDR3 region: CASGQGVTGAFF. DNA of the CDR3: TGCGCCAGCGGCCAGGGGGTTACTGGAGCTTTCTTT.

This clonotype was recorded many times. The chain carries TRBV6-1 and TRBJ2-7; a possible D gene is TRBD1 (5 bases). Germline lookup yields CDR1 MNHNS and CDR2 SASEGT. V dropped 5 bases and J dropped 0 bases, with 8 bases sitting between them. The CDR3 extends over 13 amino acids. In nucleotides, the CDR3 is TGTGCCAGCAGTAAGACAGTCTCCTACGAGCAGTACTTC. Translated, it gives CASSKTVSYEQYF.

This clonotype has more than one count but fewer than ten. The chain carries TRBV4-1 and TRBJ2-3, with 9 nucleotides matching TRBD2. With V trimmed by 5 bases and J by 4 bases, 4 bases remained unmatched. The CDR3 consists of 14 residues. The germline gives CDR1 MGHRA, CDR2 YSYEKL. The CDR3 loop is CASSGGRESDTQYF. CDR3 nucleotide sequence: TGCGCCAGCAGCGGCGGGAGGGAATCAGATACGCAGTATTTT.

Turning to this clonotype: This likely comes from a read error, as the CDR3 has no conserved phenylalanine or tryptophan at its end. The chain uses TRBV4-1 and TRBJ1-4; tentative D call: TRBD1 (5 bases). The CDR3 runs 15 residues. Trimming shortened V by 8 bases and J by 0 bases, and 13 bases separated the two germline ends. The germline V gene has CDR1 MGHRA and CDR2 YSYEKL. CDR3 region: CASGLRQTTNEKLFL. In nucleotides, the CDR3 is TGCGCCAGCGGCCTCCGACAGACAACTAATGAAAAACTGTTTCTT.

Notes on this clonotype: Sequence at one end of the junction differs from germline and may be a read error. The chain uses TRBV2 and TRBJ2-1; TRBD2 matches at 11 bases. CDR1 and CDR2 from the germline V gene are SNHLY and FYNNEI. The CDR3 length is 13 residues. DNA for the CDR3: TGTGCCATCAGTGCCGAAGCAACTAGCGGGAGAAACTTC. Translated, it gives CAISAEATSGRNF.

In regard to this clonotype: At one of its ends the junction is not consistent with the germline gene, which may arise from a read error. The V and J genes are TRBV20-1 and TRBJ2-1; D is perhaps TRBD2 (6 bases). The germline V gene encodes CDR1 DFQATT and CDR2 SNEGSKA (reference sequence). CDR3 length equals 14 residues. This CDR3 is CSVRQTGDYNEQFF. DNA for the CDR3: TGCAGTGTTAGACAAACGGGGGACTACAATGAGCAGTTCTTC.

With respect to this clonotype: A much larger clone is a single base away; this may be a read error. This chain joins TRBV6-1 and TRBJ2-7; no definite D call. This CDR3 has 13 residues. CDR1 MNHNS and CDR2 SASEGT come from the germline V gene. The CDR3 is CDSSEIGSYEQYF. The CDR3 region has the DNA TGTGACAGCAGTGAAATCGGCTCCTACGAGCAGTACTTC.

This clonotype was counted a single time. Since no conserved phenylalanine or tryptophan closes the CDR3, a read error is the likely cause. The rearrangement joins TRBV11-2 to TRBJ1-6, with D possibly being TRBD1 (6 bases). Deletions cut 5 bases from V and 3 bases from J, with 23 bases between. The CDR3 has 19 amino acids. Germline V lookup: CDR1 SGHAT, CDR2 FQNNGV. This CDR3 is CASSNARSRGGFYNSPLHS. CDR3 sequence (DNA): TGTGCCAGCAGCAATGCTAGGTCCAGGGGTGGCTTCTATAATTCACCCCTCCACTCT.

Turning to this clonotype: In this CDR3 the conserved last residue, phenylalanine or tryptophan, is missing, so a read error is likely. This rearrangement joins TRBV20-1 to TRBJ1-1; TRBD1 matches at 7 bases. Looked up from germline, CDR1 is DFQATT and CDR2 is SNEGSKA (reference sequence). The CDR3 runs to 13 residues. Here the CDR3 DNA reads TGCAGTGCTAGAGGACAGGGCGACACTGATGCTTTCTCT. It is translated as CSARGQGDTDAFS.

Concerning this clonotype itself: This clone may be a read error of a much larger clone one base away. The chain links TRBV5-4 to TRBJ2-5, with D perhaps assigned TRBD1 or TRBD2 (5 bases each). The germline gives CDR1 SGHNT, CDR2 YYREEE (reference sequence). The CDR3 is 13 residues long. The V gene lost 5 bases and the J gene lost 5 bases, with 13 bases spanning the gap. This CDR3 reads CASSRDQWETQYF. The CDR3 region has the DNA TGTGCCAGCAGTAGGGACCAGTGGGAGACCCAGTACTTC.

With regard to this clonotype: A much larger clonotype is one base distant, so this may be a read error. The chain carries TRBV10-2 and TRBJ2-7; perhaps TRBD1 as D (6 bases). Trimming shortened V by 8 bases and J by 0 bases, and 17 bases separated the two germline ends. CDR1 and CDR2 from the germline V gene are WSHSY and SAAADI. The CDR3 contains 15 residues. The CDR3 bases are TGCGCCAGCTTGGCGGGCCCCAGGGGCTCCTACGAGCAGTACTTC. Protein: CASLAGPRGSYEQYF.